This TCR beta chain was retrieved from a study of T cells in Graves' hyperthyroidism and ophthalmopathy. Findings of the study overall: Blood also held most thyroid clonotypes expanded beyond 0.001.

This clonotype came up many times. What it recognizes is unknown. RNA transcripts served as the template for amplifying TCR beta CDR3 regions. HTBI primers were used for first-round RT-PCR of the TCR CDR3. TCRdb reprocessed the multiplex PCR reads via MiXCR and lists one record per CDR3 protein. The sample consists of about 570,000 distinct CDR3 sequences, around 45% of them appearing once. The CDR3 loop spans 13 amino acids. Germline lookup yields CDR1 DFQATT and CDR2 SNEGSKA (reference sequence). Losses at the gene ends were 5 bases for V and 3 bases for J; bases not matched to a gene: 5. This sequence joins TRBV20-1 and TRBJ2-7; TRBD1 agrees at 9 bases. The source of this sequence is an adult woman with Graves' disease, either hyperthyroidism or ophthalmopathy (not recorded which). The sequenced material came from peripheral blood or thyroid tissue (not recorded which). This CDR3 reads CSAPGTGLYEQYF. DNA of the CDR3: TGCAGTGCTCCCGGGACAGGGCTCTACGAGCAGTACTTC.